The T cell receptor beta chain described here comes from a study of read filtering for tumor transcriptome and immune sequencing. Across the whole study: The cohort had over 16 men and about 15 women aged roughly 45 to 90, mean about 66 years.

This clonotype was detected ten times or more. From 400 to 450 ng of RNA, a library with molecular barcoded alpha/delta and beta/gamma adaptors was made. TCRdb itself ran the reads through MiXCR, one entry per CDR3 protein. The sample has about 24,000 distinct CDR3 sequences, around 20% seen once. The CDR3 is made up of 13 amino acids. Germline lookup yields CDR1 SGHRS and CDR2 YFSETQ. Trimming removed 2 bases from V and 0 bases from J, with 5 bases in between. This receptor was obtained from a donor at least 40 years old with multiple myeloma. The chain recombines TRBV5-1 with TRBJ2-5; D gene unclear. Sequenced: a population of CD138-negative cells sorted from bone marrow. DNA of the CDR3: TGCGCCAGCAGCTTATTAGACCAAGAGACCCAGTACTTC. This encodes CASSLLDQETQYF.